The 24 T cell receptor beta chains reported below all come from one sample, sequenced in a study of cytomegalovirus exposure and HLA in healthy donors. Vbeta (60) and Jbeta (13) primers were used in the PCR. The table came from immunoSEQ multiplex PCR; TCRdb's copy has only in-frame clones and leaves some out. This sample yields roughly 110,000 clones, of which 79% are seen a single time; 2.5% to 3% belongs to the top ten. The sample comprised PBMCs. Receptor source: a woman aged 18-29 years in good health and CMV-seropositive.

The chain joins TRBV7-2 to TRBJ2-3; 9 bases are a match to TRBD2. The CDR3 contains 15 residues. Germline lookup yields CDR1 SGHTA and CDR2 FQGNSA. V shed 5 bases and J 0 bases; nucleotides not matched to a gene: 3. The CDR3 here is CASSPTSGSTDTQYF. The CDR3, as DNA: TGTGCCAGCAGCCCGACTAGCGGAAGCACAGATACGCAGTATTTT.

This clone was recorded a few times. CDR3 sequence reads: CASSIPGQGEQYF. For the CDR3, the DNA is TGTGCCAGTAGTATCCCAGGGCAAGGCGAGCAGTACTTC. V is TRBV19 and J is TRBJ2-5; the D gene is possibly TRBD1 (5 bases). The J call could be wrong; TRBJ2-7 is a better fit for the DNA end. The CDR3 spans 13 residues. Germline CDR1 is LNHDA and CDR2 is SQIVND (reference sequence).

This clone appeared a few times. This chain links TRBV11-2 with TRBJ2-5, with 11 bases lining up with TRBD1. Germline V gene sequence: CDR1 SGHAT, CDR2 FQNNGV. The CDR3 has 18 residues. Losses at the gene ends were 4 bases for V and 5 bases for J; bases not matched to a gene: 15. DNA for the CDR3: TGTGCCAGCAGCTCCTACCCCCCCGGACAGGGGGCAAGGGAGACCCAGTACTTC. As protein: CASSSYPPGQGARETQYF. Together with reference TRBV11-2 and TRBJ2-5, the CDR3 gives the full variable domain: EAGVAQSPRYKIIEKRQSVAFWCNPISGHATLYWYQQILGQGPKLLIQFQNNGVVDDSQLPKDRFSAERLKGVDSTLKIQPAKLEDSAVYLCASSSYPPGQGARETQYFGPGTRLLVL.

In this sample, this clone turned up a few times. The rearrangement links TRBV15 to TRBJ1-1; D unresolved. Trimming took off 1 base at V and 1 base at J, with 10 bases between the two ends. This CDR3 contains 15 residues. From germline, CDR1 is LNHNV and CDR2 YYDKDF (reference sequence). This chain's CDR3 is CATSRAYSTNTEAFF. CDR3 nucleotide sequence: TGTGCCACCAGCAGAGCGTACTCTACGAACACTGAAGCTTTCTTT.

The genes are TRBV10-2 and TRBJ1-1, with 7 bases identical to TRBD1. J lost 3 bases, V lost 5 bases, and 3 bases had no gene match. There are 13 residues in the CDR3. In germline, CDR1 is WSHSY, CDR2 SAAADI. The CDR3 region is CASSLTGDTEAFF. The CDR3, as DNA: TGCGCCAGCAGTCTTACAGGGGACACTGAAGCTTTCTTT.

The rearrangement links TRBV9 to TRBJ2-7; 13 bases map to TRBD2. After removal of 4 bases from V and 5 bases from J, the junction contained 6 bases not matched to a gene. This CDR3 contains 15 residues. Looked up from germline, CDR1 is SGDLS and CDR2 is YYNGEE. CDR3 region: CASSPRTSGSDEQYF. CDR3 sequence (DNA): TGTGCCAGCAGCCCTCGGACTAGCGGGAGCGACGAGCAGTACTTC.

This clone was seen only a few times. The CDR3 sequence: CASSIYRVENQPQHF. The CDR3 nucleotides read TGTGCCAGTAGTATATACAGGGTAGAGAATCAGCCCCAGCATTTT. This chain uses TRBV19 with TRBJ1-5, with D tentatively TRBD1 (6 bases). The V gene's germline CDR1 is LNHDA and CDR2 SQIVND (reference sequence). Trimming stripped 2 bases from V and 4 bases from J, with 12 bases between. This CDR3 has 15 amino acids.

The chain recombines TRBV6-5 with TRBJ1-4; perhaps TRBD1 as D (5 bases). This CDR3 comprises 14 residues. Germline lookup yields CDR1 MNHEY and CDR2 SVGAGI. V lost 5 bases, J lost 4 bases, and 11 bases lay in between. The DNA for the CDR3 is TGTGCCAGCAGTGTTCTCAGGGATAATGAAAAACTGTTTTTT. Translating it yields CASSVLRDNEKLFF.

The CDR3 here is CASSLDSGGQPQHF. The DNA of the CDR3 is TGCGCCAGCAGCTTGGACAGTGGCGGGCAGCCCCAGCATTTT. J is TRBJ1-5 and V is TRBV5-1; D is uncertain. Looked up from germline, CDR1 is SGHRS and CDR2 is YFSETQ. Trimming removed 0 bases from V and 7 bases from J, with 11 bases in between. This CDR3 is built from 14 residues.

The rearrangement links TRBV10-3 to TRBJ1-4; D unresolved. CDR1 ENHRY and CDR2 SYGVKD come from the germline V gene. Trimming pared 10 bases from V and 7 bases from J, leaving 10 bases between. The length of the CDR3 is 11 residues. CDR3 in amino acids: CATSWSEKLFF. The CDR3 DNA is TGTGCCACCTCCTGGAGTGAAAAACTGTTTTTT.

The V and J genes are TRBV10-3 and TRBJ2-1; D is undetermined. The V end was cut by 3 bases, the J end by 0 bases, with 12 bases between. Germline values: CDR1 ENHRY, CDR2 SYGVKD. This CDR3 has 16 residues. The DNA for the CDR3 is TGTGCCATCAGTGACCAAGAAGCCCGCTCCTACAATGAGCAGTTCTTC. This codes for CAISDQEARSYNEQFF.

The chain couples TRBV7-2 to TRBJ1-1; 10 bases are a match to TRBD1. The CDR3 is 14 amino acids. CDR1 and CDR2 (germline): SGHTA, FQGNSA. V was clipped by 1 base and J by 8 bases; unmatched bases: 4. DNA of the CDR3: TGTGCCAGCAGCTTAGTGGGGACAGGGGAGGAAGCTTTCTTT. Its protein product is CASSLVGTGEEAFF. The variable domain in full, with the rest retrieved from reference TRBV7-2 and TRBJ1-1, is GAGVSQSPSNKVTEKGKDVELRCDPISGHTALYWYRQSLGQGLEFLIYFQGNSAPDKSGLPSDRFSAERTGGSVSTLTIQRTQQEDSAVYLCASSLVGTGEEAFFGQGTRLTVV.

This rearrangement joins TRBV5-6 to TRBJ1-1; TRBD1 agrees at 10 bases. Germline-derived CDR1 and CDR2 are SGHDT and YYEEEE. J lost 6 bases, V lost 0 bases, and 11 bases had no gene match. This CDR3 is 17 amino acids long. In DNA form, the CDR3 reads TGTGCCAGCAGCTTGGGATCCCGACAGGGGGCGAGGGCTGAAGCTTTCTTT. This codes for CASSLGSRQGARAEAFF.

The chain is built from TRBV5-1 and TRBJ2-2, with 8 nucleotides matching TRBD2. V lost 4 bases to trimming and J lost 3 bases; unmatched junction nucleotides: 5. The CDR3 length is 15 residues. Per germline, CDR1 SGHRS and CDR2 YFSETQ. The CDR3 sequence is CASSGRAGDTGELFF. The DNA of the CDR3 is TGCGCCAGCAGCGGTAGAGCGGGAGACACCGGGGAGCTGTTTTTT.

The chain is built from TRBV5-1 and TRBJ2-6; D may be TRBD1 (6 bases). Germline-derived CDR1 and CDR2 are SGHRS and YFSETQ. The CDR3 contains 15 residues. The V end was cut by 3 bases, the J end by 0 bases, with 7 bases between. CDR3 sequence (DNA): TGCGCCAGCAGCTCGACAGGCTCTGGGGCCAACGTCCTGACTTTC. Its translation is CASSSTGSGANVLTF.

The rearrangement uses TRBV19 and TRBJ2-1, with a tentative D call TRBD1 (6 bases). V lost 7 bases, J lost 9 bases, and 16 bases lay in between. The CDR3 has 13 residues. Germline CDR1 reads LNHDA; CDR2 reads SQIVND (reference sequence). CDR3: CASNDRPGSEQFF. CDR3 in DNA: TGTGCCAGTAATGACAGGCCGGGTAGTGAGCAGTTCTTC.

This clone was found once. V and J are TRBV7-3 and TRBJ1-1, with D tentatively TRBD1 (5 bases). The CDR3 contains 13 residues. Trimming left V 2 bases short and J 7 bases short, with 11 bases between. Germline loops: CDR1 SGHTA, CDR2 FQGTGA. The CDR3 region has the DNA TGTGCCAGCAGCTTAGGGGGGGAACTTGAAGCTTTCTTT. Translating gives CASSLGGELEAFF.

This clone was seen only a few times. The gene calls are TRBV15 and TRBJ2-3, with D unclear. The CDR3 length is 15 residues. Per germline, CDR1 LNHNV and CDR2 YYDKDF (reference sequence). Trimming removed 1 base from V and 3 bases from J, with 11 bases in between. This chain's CDR3 is CATSRGALGTDTQYF. CDR3 nucleotides: TGTGCCACCAGCAGAGGTGCCCTCGGGACAGATACGCAGTATTTT.

There are a few counts of this clone. This chain connects TRBV27 to TRBJ2-7, with D tentatively TRBD2 (6 bases). Germline CDR1 MNHEY, CDR2 SMNVEV (reference sequence). The CDR3 is 14 amino acids. Trimming left V 4 bases short and J 0 bases short, with 10 bases between. The CDR3 loop is CASSSAGYSYEQYF. In nucleotides, the CDR3 is TGTGCCAGCAGTTCCGCGGGGTACTCCTACGAGCAGTACTTC.

This sequence joins TRBV5-6 and TRBJ1-1, with D possibly TRBD1 on 5 matching bases. The germline gives CDR1 SGHDT, CDR2 YYEEEE. The V end was cut by 3 bases, the J end by 3 bases, with 9 bases between. The CDR3 extends over 13 amino acids. CDR3 coding DNA: TGTGCCAGCAGCTATGACAGCGACACTGAAGCTTTCTTT. Translating gives CASSYDSDTEAFF. Full variable domain (outside the CDR3, taken from reference TRBV5-6 and TRBJ1-1): DAGVTQSPTHLIKTRGQQVTLRCSPKSGHDTVSWYQQALGQGPQFIFQYYEEEERQRGNFPDRFSGHQFPNYSSELNVNALLLGDSALYLCASSYDSDTEAFFGQGTRLTVV.

The chain recombines TRBV6-4 with TRBJ1-2; D may be TRBD1 (5 bases). Germline CDR1 and CDR2: MRHNA and SNTAGT. The length of the CDR3 is 13 residues. The V end was cut by 5 bases, the J end by 4 bases, with 11 bases between. CDR3 nucleotides: TGTGCCAGCAGTTCAGGGCCTAGCTATGGCTACACCTTC. Protein sequence: CASSSGPSYGYTF.

The chain has TRBV5-6 and TRBJ2-6; the D gene is possibly TRBD1 (5 bases). V was shortened by 0 bases and J by 19 bases, with 11 bases between the two germline ends. The CDR3 is made up of 11 amino acids. Germline V CDR1 and CDR2: SGHDT, YYEEEE. CDR3 DNA sequence: TGTGCCAGCAGCTTGGATAGGCAGGGCACTTTC. Amino acids: CASSLDRQGTF.

The chain employs TRBV28 and TRBJ1-4, with D possibly being TRBD1 (6 bases). The CDR3 is 15 amino acids. Trimming left V 3 bases short and J 2 bases short, with 10 bases between. Germline V gives CDR1 MDHEN, CDR2 SYDVKM. CDR3 sequence: CASSFSGATNEKLFF. CDR3 DNA sequence: TGTGCCAGCAGTTTCTCAGGGGCGACTAATGAAAAACTGTTTTTT.

The gene calls are TRBV27 and TRBJ2-7; 12 nucleotides align to TRBD2. From germline, CDR1 is MNHEY and CDR2 SMNVEV (reference sequence). V trimming: 2 bases; J trimming: 5 bases; junction bases outside the gene matches: 7. This CDR3 comprises 16 residues. The CDR3 reads CASSLGASGRAHEQYF. Written as DNA, the CDR3 is TGTGCCAGCAGTTTAGGGGCTAGCGGGAGGGCCCACGAGCAGTACTTC.